Sequencing of this T cell receptor beta chain was carried out in a study of CD8+CD57+ T cells in acquired aplastic anemia. Whole-study context: Sorted cells (CD4+ and CD8+) yielded DNA amounts that averaged approximately 3.1 ug.

Findings and caveats of the study: Roughly 30 CD8+ CDR3 sequences occurred in both the patients and the controls. Between the patient and control groups, CD8+ Simpson's diversity did not differ significantly.

The count of this clonotype is one. Its cognate antigen is unknown. An expansion of CD8+CD57+ cells by flow cytometry had been shown in patients chosen for sequencing. There were no patients without severe acquired aplastic anemia. The CDR3 extends over 15 amino acids. Losses at the gene ends were 2 bases for V and 4 bases for J; bases not matched to a gene: 3. Per germline, CDR1 SEHNR and CDR2 FQNEAQ (reference sequence). TCR beta VDJ combinations and CDR3 sequences were profiled from genomic DNA. One entry per CDR3 protein, called by TCRdb with MiXCR from the reads. The profile shows roughly 220,000 distinct CDR3 sequences, less than 75% of them singletons.

This chain links TRBV7-9 with TRBJ2-5, with 11 bases matching TRBD2. Sequenced material: sorted CD4+, CD8+, or CD8+CD57+ T cells (not recorded which) from PBMCs. This receptor was identified in a human donor with aplastic anemia. CDR3 sequence reads: CASSLHGLAGETQYF. Written as DNA, the CDR3 is TGTGCCAGCAGCTTACACGGACTAGCGGGAGAGACCCAGTACTTC.